This TCR beta chain was identified in a study of OX40 agonist ivuxolimab in advanced cancers. Study outcomes and limitations: Some nonresponders likewise displayed low normalized T-cell clonal expansion.

Using immunoSEQ multiplex PCR, the repertoire was profiled, and TCRdb retains in-frame clones only, with some absent. The repertoire holds 45,000 or so clones, about 88% seen once, with over 1% in the top ten. Between the trimmed V and J ends, which lost 2 bases and 1 base, there was a span of 8 bases. The CDR3 has 15 residues. Germline lookup yields CDR1 MNHNS and CDR2 SASEGT. Worth noting for this clone: Its antigen remains unknown.

Here the sequenced sample was CD4+ or CD8+ T cells sorted from blood, taken in a trial of the OX40 agonist ivuxolimab. This TCR was recovered from an adult with an advanced solid tumor such as melanoma, head and neck, liver or kidney cancer. V usage is TRBV6-1 and J usage is TRBJ2-2, with no clear D. This chain's CDR3 is CASSESGRNTGELFF. The CDR3 region has the DNA TGTGCCAGCAGTGAAAGTGGACGGAACACCGGGGAGCTGTTTTTT.